The following is a TCR beta chain sequence with its context. No cognate antigen has been identified for it. No much larger clone exists at a distance of one base, and base qualities are not known. The receptor library was made with the immunoSEQ multiplex PCR assay. For the multiplex PCR, a mixture combining 60 forward primers for TCR Vbeta segments and 13 reverse primers for TCR Jbeta segments was used. A multiplex PCR assay on genomic DNA amplified the CDR3 region of rearranged TCR beta genes. On the Illumina HiSeq System, the amplified TCR beta libraries were sequenced as 87-base-pair reads. The paper's data handling went like this. Across the 700 or so repertoires, a later analysis counted tens of millions of unique TCR beta chains, around 11 million of which were shared by at least two donors. Raw reads were error-corrected and collapsed into unique sequences with a nearest-neighbor algorithm that merged closely related sequences to remove PCR and sequencing errors. To assign V, D and J gene segments, CDR3 sequences were aligned to IMGT reference sequences. For a sequence to be retained, a match of at least six nucleotides to both a V gene segment and a J gene segment was required. A rearrangement counted as productive if the CDR3 had no stop codons and remained in frame with V and J, and every other rearrangement counted as non-productive. CDR3 was defined by IMGT convention, running from the second conserved V-encoded cysteine to the conserved J-encoded phenylalanine. Sequences without an unambiguous match to a single V gene segment were excluded from the earlier analysis of several hundred of the donors. An earlier analysis of around 600 of the donors classified V segments as functional when productive rearrangements were above 56.7% and as segregating when the standard deviation between donors was above 5%. To diagnose cytomegalovirus status from the catalog of TCR beta chain sequences, a statistical classification framework was built. In a later analysis, V and J genes were assigned by comparing TCR nucleotide sequences against IMGT/GENE-DB human TR gene sequences. The TCRdist pipeline was used in a later analysis to assign CDR3 sequences and most-parsimonious VDJ recombination scenarios. In a later analysis, each TCR beta chain was defined by its CDR3 amino acid sequence together with its V-gene family, and reads lacking a unique V-gene family were excluded. In a later analysis, fewer than 600 highly shared, low-generation-probability nucleotide sequences were removed to address suspected cross-contamination and a sequencing artifact. In a later analysis, a clonal expansion index for each public chain was calculated from normalized within-repertoire ranks of inferred template counts. Generation probabilities in a later analysis came from a VDJ recombination model fitted to out-of-frame rearrangements, and those results were checked against IGoR. A later analysis scored TCR-TCR, TCR-HLA and TCR-CMV co-occurrence with hypergeometric tests, applying a repertoire-size bias correction to TCR pairs. A later analysis estimated false discovery rates by permuting HLA or CMV assignments 20 times. In a later analysis, co-occurring TCRs were grouped with DBSCAN, and TCRdist sequence similarity was added when clustering was performed within HLA-allele-positive subsets. Co-occurrence clustering excluded repertoires with fewer than 30,000 or more than 120,000 public chains, plus five with anomalous nucleotide sharing. The table was pulled from immuneACCESS by TCRdb, which kept in-frame rearrangements only. Such tables lose some clones; where checked, under half of the loss comes from unresolved V genes, and the rest has no known cause. The D gene and trimming were derived from the DNA, and the V and J assignments and clone size from that table. Recorded for this sample are around 130,000 clones; 83% of them occurred a single time. The ten top clones hold 1% to 1.5% of the sample.

This sample is drawn from a study of cytomegalovirus exposure and HLA in healthy donors (dated by TCRdb to about 2017). About the full investigation: According to an earlier analysis of around 600 of the donors, 200 million or so T cells yielded 120 million or so unique TCR beta sequences and approximately 300 Gb of sequence data. An earlier analysis of several hundred of the donors used high-throughput TCR beta sequencing to judge whether each TCR beta V gene segment behaved as functional or pseudogenic. Using immunosequencing, the study profiled T cell repertoires from some 670 subjects and related those repertoires to cytomegalovirus serostatus. Besides the first cohort of approximately 710 subjects, a separate validation cohort made up of roughly 130 different subjects was used. Every discovery cohort repertoire had been produced on one sequencing platform. On average, 235,054 unique TCR beta nucleotide sequences were sequenced per donor among a few hundred genotyped donors of the cohort, with roughly 18% of those sequences being non-productive. Genome-wide SNP genotypes for about three fifths of the roughly 670 donors were used in a later genetic analysis, which treated that subset as a discovery cohort. HLA typing covered class I and class II loci at four-digit resolution. Rather than using new phenotypic data, the later analysis identified candidate immune exposures from TCR beta sequences and from how often those sequences occurred across donors. An early release covering some 640 HLA-typed donors comprised about 300 gigabases of sequencing data and 85 million to 100 million unique TCR sequences. Roughly 5 DR-DQ haplotypes were handled as single units for association and clustering, since linkage in the cohort was strong. Of the approximately 400 genotyped donors, 65% to 90% were placed in the genetic ancestry cluster associated with self-reported Caucasian donors. The number of donors typed differed by locus, with roughly 629-640 for A, B, C, DRB1 and DQB1, 522 for DQA1, nearly 610 for DPA1, and approximately 470 for DPB1. A later analysis re-analyzed previously published TCR beta repertoires from 666 donors and added high-resolution HLA genotyping to study TCR occurrence patterns. Alongside the repertoire data, information on donor age, sex, ethnicity and CMV serostatus was compiled. High-throughput TCR immunosequencing, statistical association of individual TCRs with disease status, and machine learning were combined to predict cytomegalovirus infection status. The study aimed to test whether cataloging public T cell receptors could reveal signatures of past pathogen exposure.

The paper as a whole reports these results and caveats: When HLA alleles, especially DR and DQ, strongly co-occurred, attributing TCR associations to individual alleles was difficult. A later analysis found that HLA-associated TCR beta chains were more clonally expanded and had lower generation probabilities than equally common non-associated chains. Because HLA typing was missing for some donors at each locus, association tests included only the typed subset. According to a later analysis, parvovirus B19, influenza, CMV and Epstein-Barr virus appeared linked to several top co-occurrence clusters. In an earlier analysis of some 500 of the donors, most TCR beta V segments were observed in productive rearrangements about 87% or about 30% of the time, broadly matching IMGT annotations. In vitro tests confirmed that three of the cytomegalovirus-associated TCR beta chains recognize cytomegalovirus antigens. Because counts were too low, roughly 16 rarely observed V segments, including chromosome 9 orphons, were excluded from the earlier analysis of a few hundred of the donors. Across donors, most TCR sequences were observed very rarely, whereas some public TCRs were present in many individuals. A further reported finding was that TCR beta sequences accurately predicted the HLA-A and HLA-B alleles for most subjects in the first cohort. The cohort was sequenced for TCR beta chains only, and without alpha or paired-chain data the features that could be detected were limited. The presence/absence analyses assumed that sequencing depth was roughly uniform across donors, and that assumption may not be true. Compared with the approximately 700-donor mean, donors in an Asian-associated ancestry cluster had fewer N-insertions in productive TCRs, according to a later genetic analysis. In a later analysis, 16,951 TCR beta sequences were associated with specific HLA alleles at a false discovery rate of 0.05. Correlated functional status among segregating V segments might reflect linkage disequilibrium, but an unknown experimental factor could not be ruled out. The sequencing pipeline was judged likely to have produced a cluster of highly shared sequence variants as a technical artifact. It was suggested by the authors that the approach could potentially be generalized to other disease states and immunological phenotypes. An association between a missense DCLRE1C variant and V-gene and J-gene trimming of TCR beta chains was found in a later genetic analysis and replicated in an independent cohort. The classifier was reported to diagnose cytomegalovirus status with high specificity and sensitivity in both the original and validation cohorts. According to a later analysis, TCR association rates differed among HLA loci, with DRB1 alleles showing the most associated TCRs and HLA-C alleles showing the fewest. Some IMGT-functional V segments, including TRBV6-2 and TRBV6-3, could not be told apart with the 87-base-pair reads, so those segments were excluded. For the cohort, immune exposure information was limited to CMV serostatus. According to a later analysis, most CMV-associated TCR beta chains appeared to be HLA-restricted, and the HLA associations seemed to be driven largely by CMV exposure. The study gave a list of 150 to 200 TCR beta chains associated with cytomegalovirus.

In total, around 600 healthy bone marrow donors made up the cohort. At the time of sampling, all cohort members were nominally healthy, though unrecorded immune exposures were likely present. The donor was CMV seronegative and belonged to the group of 352 seronegative cohort members. A peripheral blood sample was provided by each donor, and peripheral blood mononuclear cells were used for TCR beta sequencing. Genomic DNA was extracted from the blood cell samples with the Qiagen DNeasy Blood Extraction Kit. V and J are truncated by 6 bases and 1 base respectively, leaving an intervening sequence of 15 bases. From its cysteine to its phenylalanine, the CDR3 spans 15 amino acids. CDR3 DNA is the only sequence kept; it has 45 bases, read in frame from the first base. Per the germline V gene, MGHRA is the CDR1 and YSYEKL is the CDR2.

The sample was PBMCs. The clonotype was recovered from a girl aged 2-10 years in good health and CMV-seronegative. In this chain, TRBV4-1 is recombined with TRBJ2-5; the D gene is perhaps TRBD2, from 6 matching bases. CDR3 loop: CASSPGAGTQETQYF. The nucleotide sequence is TGCGCCAGCAGTCCTGGGGCGGGGACCCAAGAGACCCAGTACTTC.